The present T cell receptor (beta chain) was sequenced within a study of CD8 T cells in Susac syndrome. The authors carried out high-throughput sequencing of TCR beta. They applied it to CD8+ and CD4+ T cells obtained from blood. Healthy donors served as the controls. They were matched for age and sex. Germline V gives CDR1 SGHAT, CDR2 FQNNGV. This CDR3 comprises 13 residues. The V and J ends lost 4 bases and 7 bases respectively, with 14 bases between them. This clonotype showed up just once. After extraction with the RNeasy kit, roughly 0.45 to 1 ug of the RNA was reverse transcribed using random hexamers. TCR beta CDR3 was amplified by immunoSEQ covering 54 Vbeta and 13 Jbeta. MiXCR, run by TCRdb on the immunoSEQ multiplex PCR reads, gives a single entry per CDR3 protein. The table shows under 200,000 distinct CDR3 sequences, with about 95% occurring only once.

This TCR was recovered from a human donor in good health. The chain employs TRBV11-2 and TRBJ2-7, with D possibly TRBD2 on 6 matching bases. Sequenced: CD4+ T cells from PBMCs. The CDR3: CASSYTGEWEQYV. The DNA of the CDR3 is TGTGCCAGCAGCTACACGGGAGAATGGGAGCAGTACGTC.